The T cell receptor (beta chain) described here comes from a study of cytomegalovirus exposure and HLA in healthy donors. Study outcomes and limitations: Presence/absence analyses rested on an assumption that sequencing depth was roughly uniform across donors. Rare TCR sequences predominated, though certain public TCRs were found in many donors.

The PCR used 60 Vbeta and 13 Jbeta primers. The data were produced by immunoSEQ multiplex PCR, yet TCRdb's version contains in-frame clones alone and is incomplete. The sample lists approximately 100,000 clones, around 10% occurring once. A word on this clone: What it binds is not known.

Sample: PBMCs. This TCR derives from a man aged 50-60 years in good health and CMV-seropositive.

CDR3 DNA sequence: TGTGCCAGCTCAAGGTTTTCCGGGACTAGCGGGATAGAGACCCAGTACTTC. Translating gives CASSRFSGTSGIETQYF. The gene calls are TRBV18 and TRBJ2-5, with 13 bases fitting TRBD2. CDR3 length equals 17 residues. The germline gives CDR1 KGHSH, CDR2 LQKENI. V shed 5 bases, J shed 4 bases, and the junction held 10 bases outside the gene matches. The full variable domain, its missing parts supplied by reference TRBV18 and TRBJ2-5, is NAGVMQNPRHLVRRRGQEARLRCSPMKGHSHVYWYRQLPEEGLKFMVYLQKENIIDESGMPKERFSAEFPKEGPSILRIQQVVRGDSAAYFCASSRFSGTSGIETQYFGPGTRLLVL.